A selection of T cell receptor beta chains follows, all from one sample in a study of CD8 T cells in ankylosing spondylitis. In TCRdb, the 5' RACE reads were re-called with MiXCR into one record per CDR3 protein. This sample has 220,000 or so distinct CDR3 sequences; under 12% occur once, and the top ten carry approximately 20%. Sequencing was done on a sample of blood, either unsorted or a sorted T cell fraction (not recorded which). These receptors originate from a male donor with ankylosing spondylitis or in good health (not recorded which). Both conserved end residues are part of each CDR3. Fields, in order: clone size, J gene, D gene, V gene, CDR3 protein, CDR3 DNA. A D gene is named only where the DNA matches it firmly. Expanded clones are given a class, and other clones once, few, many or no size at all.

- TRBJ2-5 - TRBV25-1 CASSEYGGTQETQYF TGTGCCAGCAGTGAATATGGAGGGACCCAAGAGACCCAGTACTTC
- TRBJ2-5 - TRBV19 CASSIGGTEKETQYF TGTGCCAGTAGTATTGGTGGCACCGAGAAAGAGACCCAGTACTTC
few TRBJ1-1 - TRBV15 CATSKYGGMNTEAFF TGTGCCACCAGCAAATATGGGGGGATGAACACTGAAGCTTTCTTT
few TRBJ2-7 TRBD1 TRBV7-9 CASSFRTGGSYEQYF TGTGCCAGCAGCTTTAGAACAGGGGGGTCCTACGAGCAGTACTTC
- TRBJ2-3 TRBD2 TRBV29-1 CSTGGPVDTQYF TGCAGCACGGGGGGGCCAGTAGATACGCAGTATTTT
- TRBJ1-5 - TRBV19 CASSISNFNSNLPHHF TGTGCCAGTAGTATCTCCAACTTTAATAGCAATCTGCCCCATCATTTT
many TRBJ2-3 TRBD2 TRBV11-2 CASRAPAGGSTQYF TGTGCCAGCAGGGCCCCAGCGGGGGGGTCCACGCAGTATTTT
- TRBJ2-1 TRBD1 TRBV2 CASRPTGGNEQFF TGTGCCAGCAGACCCACAGGGGGTAATGAGCAGTTCTTC
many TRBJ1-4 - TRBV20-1 CSAIPGGLNEKLFF TGCAGTGCTATCCCCGGGGGTCTAAATGAAAAACTGTTTTTT
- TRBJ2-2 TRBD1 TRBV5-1 CASSFSQGANTGELFF TGCGCCAGCAGCTTCAGCCAGGGGGCGAACACCGGGGAGCTGTTTTTT
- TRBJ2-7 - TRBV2 CASSESGVVGNEQYF TGTGCCAGCAGTGAGAGTGGGGTGGTAGGGAACGAGCAGTACTTC
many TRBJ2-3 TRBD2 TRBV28 CASSPRTSGFTDTQYF TGTGCCAGCAGTCCAAGGACTAGCGGGTTCACAGATACGCAGTATTTT
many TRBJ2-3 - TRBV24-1 CATSDPPTAPGADTQYF TGTGCCACCAGTGACCCCCCGACAGCCCCCGGGGCAGATACGCAGTATTTT
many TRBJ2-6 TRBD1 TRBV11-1 CASSLTGGSGANVLTF TGTGCCAGCAGCTTGACAGGGGGCTCTGGGGCCAACGTCCTGACTTTC
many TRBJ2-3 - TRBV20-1 CSARVTGAGDTQYF TGCAGTGCTAGAGTGACGGGGGCGGGGGATACGCAGTATTTT
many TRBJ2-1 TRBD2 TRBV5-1 CASSLGLALTRGFF TGCGCCAGCAGCTTGGGACTAGCACTTACTCGTGGGTTCTTC
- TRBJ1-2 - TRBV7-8 CASSLSSGTSGYTF TGTGCCAGCAGCTTATCTTCTGGGACGTCCGGCTACACCTTC
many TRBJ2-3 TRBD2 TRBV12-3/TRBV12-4 CASTGGLVRPKSTDTQYF TGTGCCAGCACCGGCGGACTAGTGAGGCCGAAAAGCACAGATACGCAGTATTTT
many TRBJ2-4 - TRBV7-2 CASSLKGKNIQYF TGTGCCAGCAGCTTGAAGGGTAAAAACATTCAGTACTTC
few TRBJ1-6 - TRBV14 CASSQARDSPLHF TGTGCCAGCAGCCAAGCTCGCGATTCACCCCTCCACTTT
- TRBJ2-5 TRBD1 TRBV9 CASSSDRVGETQYF TGTGCCAGCAGCTCGGACAGGGTAGGGGAGACCCAGTACTTC
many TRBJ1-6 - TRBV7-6 CASSLGGGSLHF TGTGCCAGCAGCTTAGGTGGAGGGTCCCTCCACTTT
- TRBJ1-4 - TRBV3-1 CASSLSAGVGATEKLFF TGTGCCAGCAGCCTATCCGCGGGAGTGGGCGCAACTGAAAAACTGTTTTTT
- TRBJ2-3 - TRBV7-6 CASSSSRGGGTDTQYF TGTGCCAGCAGCTCATCCAGGGGGGGCGGCACAGATACGCAGTATTTT
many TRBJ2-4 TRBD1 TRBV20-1 CSARTPGTGRNIQYF TGCAGTGCCCGAACCCCCGGGACAGGGCGGAACATTCAGTACTTC
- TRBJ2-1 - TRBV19 CASSIRWDTSYNEQFF TGTGCCAGTAGTATACGGTGGGACACCTCCTACAATGAGCAGTTCTTC
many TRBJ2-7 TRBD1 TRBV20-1 CSASRSGGGTGIHEQYF TGCAGTGCTTCGCGATCCGGAGGGGGGACAGGGATTCACGAGCAGTACTTC
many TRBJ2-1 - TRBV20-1 CSAPGPVYNEQFF TGCAGTGCTCCGGGACCAGTCTACAATGAGCAGTTCTTC
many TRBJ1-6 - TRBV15 CATSRPPLFASSPLHF TGTGCCACCAGCAGGCCGCCTCTTTTTGCCAGTTCACCCCTCCACTTT
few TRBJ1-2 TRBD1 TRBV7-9 CASSPRDRGDTF TGTGCCAGCAGCCCCCGGGACAGAGGCGACACCTTC
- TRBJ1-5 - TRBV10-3 CAISPDGSNQPQHF TGTGCCATCAGTCCGGACGGAAGCAATCAGCCCCAGCATTTT
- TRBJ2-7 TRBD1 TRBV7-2 CASSLVSGGPYEQYF TGTGCCAGCAGCTTAGTGTCAGGGGGTCCCTACGAGCAGTACTTC
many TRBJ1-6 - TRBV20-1 CSALESYNSPLHF TGCAGTGCCCTAGAGTCCTATAATTCACCCCTCCACTTT
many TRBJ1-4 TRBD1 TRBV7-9 CASSLRPTGGGGEKLFF TGTGCCAGCAGCTTAAGGCCAACAGGGGGCGGAGGTGAAAAACTGTTTTTT
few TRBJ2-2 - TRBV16 CASSQFAGELFF TGTGCCAGCAGCCAATTTGCCGGGGAGCTGTTTTTT
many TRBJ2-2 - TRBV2 CASTPTANTGELFF TGTGCCAGCACCCCTACGGCGAACACCGGGGAGCTGTTTTTT
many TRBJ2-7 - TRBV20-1 CSANPEVLYEQYF TGCAGTGCTAATCCGGAGGTCCTATACGAGCAGTACTTC
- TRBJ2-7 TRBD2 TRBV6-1 CASSDGGAGGVLYEQYF TGTGCCAGCAGTGACGGGGGGGCGGGGGGTGTTCTTTACGAGCAGTACTTC
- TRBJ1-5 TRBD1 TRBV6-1 CASEPGQGNQPQHF TGTGCCAGCGAGCCGGGACAGGGCAATCAGCCCCAGCATTTT
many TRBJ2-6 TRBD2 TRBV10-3 CAISIGGGANVLTF TGTGCCATCAGCATCGGGGGGGGGGCCAACGTCCTGACTTTC
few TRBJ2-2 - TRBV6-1 CASSSGAPPGELFF TGTGCCAGCAGCTCCGGGGCGCCGCCCGGGGAGCTGTTTTTT
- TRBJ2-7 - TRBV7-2 CASSPDGHYEQYF TGTGCCAGCAGCCCCGACGGACACTACGAGCAGTACTTC
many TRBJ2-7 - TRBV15 CATSTRRSYEQYF TGTGCCACCAGCACGAGGAGATCCTACGAGCAGTACTTC
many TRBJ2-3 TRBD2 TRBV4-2 CASSPGTRLETQYF TGTGCCAGCAGCCCCGGGACTAGATTAGAGACGCAGTATTTT
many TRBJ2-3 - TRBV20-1 CSARAEGTIYTQYF TGCAGTGCTAGAGCGGAAGGGACGATATATACGCAGTATTTT